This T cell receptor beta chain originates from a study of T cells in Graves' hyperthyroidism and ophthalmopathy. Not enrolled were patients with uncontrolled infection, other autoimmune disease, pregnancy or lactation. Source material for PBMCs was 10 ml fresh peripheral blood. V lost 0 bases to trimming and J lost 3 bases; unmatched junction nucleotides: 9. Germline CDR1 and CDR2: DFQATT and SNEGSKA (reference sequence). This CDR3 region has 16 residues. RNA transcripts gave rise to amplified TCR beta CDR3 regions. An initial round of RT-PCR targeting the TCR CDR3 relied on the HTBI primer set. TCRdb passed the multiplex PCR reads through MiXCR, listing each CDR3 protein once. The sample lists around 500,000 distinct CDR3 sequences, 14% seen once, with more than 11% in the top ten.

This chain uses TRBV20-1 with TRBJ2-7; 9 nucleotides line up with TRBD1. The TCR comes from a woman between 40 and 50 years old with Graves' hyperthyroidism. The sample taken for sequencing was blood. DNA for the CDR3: TGCAGTGCTAGAGATACCCGGACAGGGGTAGGCTACGAGCAGTACTTC. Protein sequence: CSARDTRTGVGYEQYF.